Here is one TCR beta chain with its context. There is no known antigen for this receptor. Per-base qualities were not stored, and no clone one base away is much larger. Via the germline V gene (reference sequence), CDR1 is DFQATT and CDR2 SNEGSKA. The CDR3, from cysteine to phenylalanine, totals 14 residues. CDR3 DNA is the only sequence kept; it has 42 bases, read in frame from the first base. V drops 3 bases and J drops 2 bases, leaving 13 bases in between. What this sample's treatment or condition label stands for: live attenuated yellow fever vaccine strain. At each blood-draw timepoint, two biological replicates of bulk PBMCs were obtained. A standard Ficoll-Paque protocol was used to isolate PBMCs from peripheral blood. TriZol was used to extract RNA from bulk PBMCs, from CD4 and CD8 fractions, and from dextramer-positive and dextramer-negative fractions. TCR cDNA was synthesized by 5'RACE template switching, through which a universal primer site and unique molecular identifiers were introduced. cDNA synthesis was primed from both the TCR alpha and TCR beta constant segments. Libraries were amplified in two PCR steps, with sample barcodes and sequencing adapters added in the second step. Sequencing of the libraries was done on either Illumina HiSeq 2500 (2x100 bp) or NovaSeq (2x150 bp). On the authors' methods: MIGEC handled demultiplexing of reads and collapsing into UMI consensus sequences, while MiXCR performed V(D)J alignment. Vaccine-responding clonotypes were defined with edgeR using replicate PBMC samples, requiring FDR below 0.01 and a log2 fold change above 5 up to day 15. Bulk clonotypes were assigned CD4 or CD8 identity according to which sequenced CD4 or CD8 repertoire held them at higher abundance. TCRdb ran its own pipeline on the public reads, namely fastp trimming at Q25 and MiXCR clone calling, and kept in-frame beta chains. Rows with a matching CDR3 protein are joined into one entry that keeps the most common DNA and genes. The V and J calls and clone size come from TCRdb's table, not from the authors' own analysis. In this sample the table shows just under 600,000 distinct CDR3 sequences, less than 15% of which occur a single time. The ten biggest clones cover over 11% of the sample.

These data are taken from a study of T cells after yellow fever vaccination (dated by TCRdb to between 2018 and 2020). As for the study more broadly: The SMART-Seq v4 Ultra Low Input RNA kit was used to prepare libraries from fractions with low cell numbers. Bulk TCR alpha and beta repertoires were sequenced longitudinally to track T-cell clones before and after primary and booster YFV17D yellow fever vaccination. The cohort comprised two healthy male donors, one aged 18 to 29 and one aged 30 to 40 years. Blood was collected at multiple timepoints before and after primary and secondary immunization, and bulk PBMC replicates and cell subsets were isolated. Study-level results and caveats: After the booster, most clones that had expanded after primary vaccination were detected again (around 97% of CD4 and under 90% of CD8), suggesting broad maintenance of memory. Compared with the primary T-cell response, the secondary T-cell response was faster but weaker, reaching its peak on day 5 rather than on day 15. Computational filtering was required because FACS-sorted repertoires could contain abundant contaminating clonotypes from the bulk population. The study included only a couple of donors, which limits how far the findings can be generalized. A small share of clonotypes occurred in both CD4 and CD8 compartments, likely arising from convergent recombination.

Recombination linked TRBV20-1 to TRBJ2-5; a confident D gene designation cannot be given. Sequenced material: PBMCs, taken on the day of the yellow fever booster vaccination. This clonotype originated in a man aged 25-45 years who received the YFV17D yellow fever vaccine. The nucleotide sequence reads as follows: TGCAGTGCTAGTTTGAGCGTACAGCAAGAGACCCAGTACTTC. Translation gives CSASLSVQQETQYF.